The 3 T cell receptor beta chains below all came from one sample that was sequenced in a study. TCRdb analysed the RT-PCR reads with MiXCR anew, one entry per CDR3 protein. The table records about 680,000 distinct CDR3 sequences, 13% to 15% of them present only once. The sample taken for sequencing was memory CD4+ T cells from blood. Source of these receptors: a female donor in good health, serving as a healthy control.

The table lists this clonotype with a few counts. The chain carries TRBV7-2 and TRBJ2-1; 12 bases align to TRBD2. In germline, CDR1 is SGHTA, CDR2 FQGNSA. The CDR3 sequence is 18 residues long. V trimming: 5 bases; J trimming: 2 bases; junction bases outside the gene matches: 10. The CDR3 loop is CASSLGVLAGGTYNEQFF. In nucleotides, the CDR3 is TGTGCCAGCAGCCTGGGGGTACTAGCGGGGGGAACCTACAATGAGCAGTTCTTC.

The chain has TRBV5-1 and TRBJ2-2; unclear D gene. The CDR3 runs 15 residues. The germline V gene encodes CDR1 SGHRS and CDR2 YFSETQ. Trimming removed 1 base at V and 1 base at J, with 8 bases between. The CDR3 region is CASSLRWGNTGELFF. The CDR3 bases are TGCGCCAGCAGCTTGAGGTGGGGGAACACCGGGGAGCTGTTTTTT.

Many counts were recorded for this clonotype. V gene TRBV6-5 combines with J gene TRBJ2-1, with 7 positions matching TRBD2. This CDR3 comprises 13 residues. CDR1 and CDR2 (germline): MNHEY, SVGAGI. Losses at the gene ends were 2 bases for V and 9 bases for J; bases not matched to a gene: 4. The CDR3 DNA reads TGTGCCAGCAGTTACGTCAGGGAGGGTGAGCAGTTCTTC. Amino acids: CASSYVREGEQFF.